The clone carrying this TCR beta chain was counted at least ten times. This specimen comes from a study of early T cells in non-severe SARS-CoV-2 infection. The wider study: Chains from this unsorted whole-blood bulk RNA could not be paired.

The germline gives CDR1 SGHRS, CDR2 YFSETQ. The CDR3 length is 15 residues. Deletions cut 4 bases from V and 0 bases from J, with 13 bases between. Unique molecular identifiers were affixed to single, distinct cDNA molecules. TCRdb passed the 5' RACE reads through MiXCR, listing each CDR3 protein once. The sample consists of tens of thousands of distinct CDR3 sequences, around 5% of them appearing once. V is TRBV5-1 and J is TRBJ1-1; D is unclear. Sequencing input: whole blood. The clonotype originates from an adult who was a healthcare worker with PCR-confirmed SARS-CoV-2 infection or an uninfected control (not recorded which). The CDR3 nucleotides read TGCGCCAGCAGCCCCTACCGTGGGCTGAACACTGAAGCTTTCTTT. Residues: CASSPYRGLNTEAFF. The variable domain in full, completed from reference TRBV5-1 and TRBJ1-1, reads KAGVTQTPRYLIKTRGQQVTLSCSPISGHRSVSWYQQTPGQGLQFLFEYFSETQRNKGNFPGRFSGRQFSNSRSEMNVSTLELGDSALYLCASSPYRGLNTEAFFGQGTRLTVV.